This T cell receptor beta chain was captured in a study of OX40 agonist ivuxolimab in advanced cancers. Regarding the complete study: Ivuxolimab, which targeted the costimulatory receptor OX40 (CD134), was an agonistic, fully human IgG2 monoclonal antibody. The monotherapy dose-escalation portion (N of about 47 patients) of the phase I ivuxolimab trial is reported in the paper. Intravenous ivuxolimab was administered to patients every 2 weeks at six dose levels: 0.01, 0.1, 0.3, 1.5, 3 and 10 mg/kg. Patients were allowed to have had prior anti-PD-1, anti-PD-L1 or anti-CTLA-4 therapy, and roughly 40% of the dose-escalation patients had been treated with checkpoint inhibitors. The point of sequencing TCRbeta in the periphery was to test whether ivuxolimab changed TCR sequence diversity and drove clonal T-cell expansion. In the dose-escalation cohort, approximately 82% of patients were male, and the mean age was approximately 60 years with a range of 23 to 79. Partial responses occurred in three dose-escalation patients, of whom one had hepatocellular carcinoma and two had cutaneous melanoma. Of the roughly 54 dose-escalation patients, hepatocellular carcinoma was present in approximately 20, melanoma in approximately 15, renal cell carcinoma in 9 and head and neck cancer in 9. What the work shows at the level of the full study, not this receptor alone: After ivuxolimab, CD8+ T cells had more expanded clones than CD4+ T cells on average. The antigen specificity of the clonally expanded peripheral T cells was not determined. At doses from 0.1 to 3.0 mg/kg, clonal expansion was seen in both CD4+ and CD8+ blood T cells between baseline and week 6. Low levels of normalized T-cell clonal expansion were also shown by some nonresponding patients. In the 0.1-3.0 mg/kg groups, partial responders had among the lowest normalized peripheral clonal expansion, particularly in CD8+ T cells.

Worth noting for this clone: No cognate antigen has been identified for it. The record has no base qualities; no much larger clone is one base away.

Genomic DNA was isolated from the sorted cells so that the TCRbeta CDR3 region could be sequenced. The immunoSEQ Assay was used for sequencing of TCRbeta CDR3 regions. TCRdb re-hosts the immuneACCESS table, in-frame sequences only. Its copies lack some clones; in the studies checked, an unresolved V gene accounts for under half of them, and the cause for the rest is not known. The sample yields more than 55,000 clones; about nine tenths were counted once. The ten largest account for roughly 8.2% of the sample. Per the germline V gene, SQVTM is the CDR1 and ANQGSEA is the CDR2. CDR3 length: 13 amino acids, cysteine to phenylalanine. Left in the record is the CDR3 DNA by itself, 39 bases read in frame from the first base. Trimming removed 1 base from V and 1 base from J, leaving 7 bases between the germline ends. The trial excluded patients who had a history of autoimmune disease or who were on systemic immunosuppression. Peripheral blood for TCR sequencing was collected from all dose cohorts at baseline, on cycle 4 day 1, and on cycle 7 day 1. Samples were obtained from an open-label, multicenter, first-in-human phase I dose-escalation trial of ivuxolimab. Adults with locally advanced or metastatic melanoma, renal cell, hepatocellular, or head and neck squamous cell carcinoma were enrolled in the trial. CD4+ and CD8+ T cells were sorted separately from peripheral blood before TCR sequencing.

This receptor chain uses TRBV29-1 and TRBJ1-1; no D gene is confidently identified. This sequence was found in an adult with an advanced solid tumor such as melanoma, head and neck, liver or kidney cancer. The sequencing here drew on CD4+ or CD8+ T cells sorted from blood, taken in a trial of the OX40 agonist ivuxolimab. The sequence in DNA is TGCAGCGTTGAAGGGTCGGCGAACACTGAAGCTTTCTTT. This codes for CSVEGSANTEAFF.